This record concerns one TCR beta chain sequence. Its antigen is undetermined. This specimen belongs to a study of post-analysis software for immune sequencing data. Study-wide findings and caveats: A significant reduction in normalized Chao1 diversity was observed in multiple sclerosis patients versus controls. TRBV5-6, TRBV5-1 and TRBV20-1 were among several TRBV segments more frequent in patients than controls. By F measure, samples from a shared preparation batch strongly co-clustered.

This CDR3 has 18 amino acids. V was pared by 5 bases and J by 0 bases, with 21 bases between. Per germline, CDR1 SEHNR and CDR2 FQNEAQ (reference sequence). Unique molecular identifiers were built into the TCR beta cDNA libraries. It was from about 0.94 to 9.7 million T cells that 500,000 or so cDNA molecules came. TCRdb reprocessed the PCR reads via MiXCR and lists one record per CDR3 protein. The sample contains almost 700,000 distinct CDR3 sequences, approximately 60% of which appear only once. The J gene is TRBJ2-3, the V gene TRBV7-9; D may be TRBD2 (6 bases). The sequenced sample consisted of blood. The sequence derives from a girl aged 2-15 years with multiple sclerosis. CDR3 sequence: CASSPSRLDQPSTDTQYF. CDR3 DNA: TGTGCCAGCAGCCCTTCCCGACTAGATCAACCTAGCACAGATACGCAGTATTTT.